This T cell receptor (beta chain) emerged from a study of T cells in Graves' hyperthyroidism and ophthalmopathy. About the study: Blood was drawn when the patient was first diagnosed and still untreated.

Clinical symptoms, serum thyroxine and TRAb, thyroid ultrasound and orbital computed tomography were used for the diagnoses. From RNA transcripts, TCR beta CDR3 regions were amplified. The TCR CDR3 first-round RT-PCR relied on the HTBI primer set. A single record per CDR3 protein comes from TCRdb applying MiXCR to the multiplex PCR reads. Altogether roughly 400,000 distinct CDR3 sequences are present, about 14% being singletons, with the ten largest covering approximately 27%. Overall study findings and caveats: Blood shared most expanded thyroid clonotypes above 0.001. Ophthalmopathy and stable hyperthyroidism were told apart by a 13 V-J model.

This clonotype was counted at least ten times. Its specificity is unknown. The CDR3 consists of 11 residues. The germline V gene encodes CDR1 MNHNS and CDR2 SASEGT. V shed 1 base and J shed 5 bases, with 0 bases lying between them. The chain carries TRBV6-1 and TRBJ1-5; D remains ambiguous. Sequencing used blood. This receptor was taken from a man between 45 and 60 years old with Graves' ophthalmopathy. DNA for the CDR3: TGTGCCAGCAGTGAAGATCAGCCCCAGCATTTT. Protein product: CASSEDQPQHF.